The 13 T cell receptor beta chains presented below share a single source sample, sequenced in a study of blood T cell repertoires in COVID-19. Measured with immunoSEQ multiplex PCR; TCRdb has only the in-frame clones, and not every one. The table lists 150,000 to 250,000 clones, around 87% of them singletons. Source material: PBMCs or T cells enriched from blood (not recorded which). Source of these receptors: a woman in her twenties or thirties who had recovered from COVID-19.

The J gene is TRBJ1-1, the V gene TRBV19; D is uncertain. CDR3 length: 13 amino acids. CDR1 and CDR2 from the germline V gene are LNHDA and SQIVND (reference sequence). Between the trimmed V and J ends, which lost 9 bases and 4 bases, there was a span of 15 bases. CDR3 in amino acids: CASLGGVFTEAFF. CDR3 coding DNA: TGTGCCAGCTTAGGCGGGGTATTCACTGAAGCTTTCTTT.

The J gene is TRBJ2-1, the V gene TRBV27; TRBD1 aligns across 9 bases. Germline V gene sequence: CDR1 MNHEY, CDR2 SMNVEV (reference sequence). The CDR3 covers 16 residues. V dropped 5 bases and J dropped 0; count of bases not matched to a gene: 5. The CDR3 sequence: CASSGDRASSYNEQFF. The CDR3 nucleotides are TGTGCCAGCAGTGGGGACAGGGCTAGCTCCTACAATGAGCAGTTCTTC.

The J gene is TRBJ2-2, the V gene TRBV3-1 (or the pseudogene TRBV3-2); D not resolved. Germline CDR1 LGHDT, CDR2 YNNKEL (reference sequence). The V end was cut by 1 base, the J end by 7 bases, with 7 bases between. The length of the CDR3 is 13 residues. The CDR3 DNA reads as TGTGCCAGCAGCCAAGCAATTGTCGGGGAGCTGTTTTTT. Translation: CASSQAIVGELFF.

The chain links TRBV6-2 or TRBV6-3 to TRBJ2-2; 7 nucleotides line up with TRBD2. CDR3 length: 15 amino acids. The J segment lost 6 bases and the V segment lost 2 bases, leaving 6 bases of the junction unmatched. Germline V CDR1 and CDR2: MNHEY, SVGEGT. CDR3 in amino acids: CASSYGGRGAGELFF. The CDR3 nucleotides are TGTGCCAGCAGTTACGGCGGGAGAGGCGCCGGGGAGCTGTTTTTT.

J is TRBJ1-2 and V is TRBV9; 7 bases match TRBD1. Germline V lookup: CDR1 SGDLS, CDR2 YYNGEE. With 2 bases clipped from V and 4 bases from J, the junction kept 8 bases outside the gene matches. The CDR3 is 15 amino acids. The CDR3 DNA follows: TGTGCCAGCAGCGTCGGACAGGCTGCCCCCTATGGCTACACCTTC. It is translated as CASSVGQAAPYGYTF.

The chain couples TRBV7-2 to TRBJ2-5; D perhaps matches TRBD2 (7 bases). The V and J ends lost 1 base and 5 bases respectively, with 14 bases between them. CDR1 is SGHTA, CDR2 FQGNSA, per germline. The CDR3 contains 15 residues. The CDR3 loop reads CASSLGRGAPETQYF. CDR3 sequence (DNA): TGTGCCAGCAGCTTAGGTCGGGGGGCCCCGGAGACCCAGTACTTC.

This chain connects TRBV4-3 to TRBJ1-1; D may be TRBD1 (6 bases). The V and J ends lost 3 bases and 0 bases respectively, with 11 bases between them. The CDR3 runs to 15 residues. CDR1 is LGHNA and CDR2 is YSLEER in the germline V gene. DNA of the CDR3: TGCGCCAGCAGCCACCAGACAGGCATGAACACTGAAGCTTTCTTT. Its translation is CASSHQTGMNTEAFF.

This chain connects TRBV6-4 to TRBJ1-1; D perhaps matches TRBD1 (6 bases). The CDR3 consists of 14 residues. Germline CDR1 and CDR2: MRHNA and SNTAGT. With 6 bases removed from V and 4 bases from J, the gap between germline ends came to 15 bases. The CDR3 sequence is CASRRDRGTTEAFF. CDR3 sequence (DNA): TGTGCCAGCAGGAGGGATAGGGGGACCACTGAAGCTTTCTTT.

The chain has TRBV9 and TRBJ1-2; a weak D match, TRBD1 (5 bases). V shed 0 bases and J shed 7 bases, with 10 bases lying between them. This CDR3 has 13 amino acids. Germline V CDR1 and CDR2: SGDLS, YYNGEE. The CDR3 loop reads CASSVVGVAGYTF. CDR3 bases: TGTGCCAGCAGCGTAGTAGGGGTGGCTGGCTACACCTTC.

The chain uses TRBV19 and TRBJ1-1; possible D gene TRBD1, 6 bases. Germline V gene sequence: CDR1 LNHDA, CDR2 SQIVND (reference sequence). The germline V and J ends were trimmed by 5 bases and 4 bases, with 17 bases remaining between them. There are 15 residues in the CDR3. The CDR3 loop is CASSSKQGLGTEAFF. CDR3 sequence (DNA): TGTGCCAGTAGTTCGAAACAGGGTTTGGGCACTGAAGCTTTCTTT.

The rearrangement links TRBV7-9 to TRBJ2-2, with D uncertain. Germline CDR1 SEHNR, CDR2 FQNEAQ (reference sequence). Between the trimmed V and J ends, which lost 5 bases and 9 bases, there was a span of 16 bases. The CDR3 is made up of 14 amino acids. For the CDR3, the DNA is TGTGCCAGCAGCAACCCCCGGGTTTCCCGGGAGCTGTTTTTT. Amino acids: CASSNPRVSRELFF.

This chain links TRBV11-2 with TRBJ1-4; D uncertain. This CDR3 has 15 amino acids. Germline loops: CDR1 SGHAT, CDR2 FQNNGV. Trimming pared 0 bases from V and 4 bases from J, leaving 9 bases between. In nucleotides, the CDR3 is TGTGCCAGCAGCTTAGACCTTGCAGTTAATGAAAAACTGTTTTTT. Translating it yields CASSLDLAVNEKLFF.

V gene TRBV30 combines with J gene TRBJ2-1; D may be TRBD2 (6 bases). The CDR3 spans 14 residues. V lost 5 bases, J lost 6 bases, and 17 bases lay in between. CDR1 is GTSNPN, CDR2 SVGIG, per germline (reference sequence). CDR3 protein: CAWGRGQEGNEQFF. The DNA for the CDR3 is TGTGCCTGGGGGAGAGGGCAGGAGGGCAATGAGCAGTTCTTC.